Listed below are T cell receptor beta chains from one sample, sequenced in a study of CD8+ T cells in alopecia areata. The protocol was immunoSEQ multiplex PCR, while the TCRdb copy is restricted to in-frame clones and leaves out a portion. The sample carries about 120,000 clones, 56% recorded once. The specimen was CD4+ T cells sorted from blood, collected at week 24, from a patient treated with tofacitinib. The receptors were sampled from a human donor with alopecia areata. Both conserved end residues are part of each CDR3. The D gene is left open where the match is weak. For some rows the clone size is stated as once, few or many, or as a class when expanded; others skip it.

V gene	clone size	D gene	J gene	CDR3 DNA	CDR3 protein
TRBV29-1	.	.	TRBJ1-2	TGCAGCGACTCAACGCCCCGTTATGGCTACACCTTC	CSDSTPRYGYTF
TRBV30	.	.	TRBJ1-2	TGTGCCTGGAGTGTACTAGGGCACGGCTACACCTTC	CAWSVLGHGYTF
TRBV2	once	.	TRBJ2-5	TGTGCCAGCAATGGAATTAGCCGGGAGACCCAGTACTTC	CASNGISRETQYF
TRBV7-9	.	.	TRBJ1-4	TGTGCCAGCAGCCCTCAGGCGAGTAATGAAAAACTGTTTTTT	CASSPQASNEKLFF
TRBV7-2	many	.	TRBJ1-1	TGTGCCAGCACCCGAATTACGGGCGGTGAAGCTTTCTTT	CASTRITGGEAFF
TRBV29-1	.	TRBD2	TRBJ2-1	TGCAGCGTGACAGCCGGGACTACATACAATGAGCAGTTCTTC	CSVTAGTTYNEQFF
TRBV7-9	few	TRBD1	TRBJ1-4	TGTGCCAGCAGCTTAGAAGTGGAGACAGGGGGACTGTTTTTT	CASSLEVETGGLFF
TRBV7-2	few	TRBD1	TRBJ1-3	TGTGCCAGCAGCCCGACAGGGGCCGGAAACACCATATATTTT	CASSPTGAGNTIYF
TRBV29-1	.	.	TRBJ2-4	TGCAGCGCCGAAGGGATAGCCAAAAACATTCAGTACTTC	CSAEGIAKNIQYF
TRBV13	.	TRBD1	TRBJ1-6	TGTGCCAGCAGCCGGACAGGGAATTCACCCCTCCACTTT	CASSRTGNSPLHF
TRBV2	few	TRBD1	TRBJ2-4	TGTGCCAGCAGGCTACAGGGGGCAACCAAAAACATTCAGTACTTC	CASRLQGATKNIQYF
TRBV29-1	few	TRBD2	TRBJ2-7	TGCAGCGTTGCGGGAGGCCCCTACGAGCAGTACTTC	CSVAGGPYEQYF
TRBV27	.	.	TRBJ2-6	TGTGCCAGCTCTTTTTGGGGGCTAGGCTCTGGGGCCAACGTCCTGACTTTC	CASSFWGLGSGANVLTF
TRBV21-1	.	.	TRBJ2-5	TGTGCCAGCAACGAAGGGACCCAGTACTTC	CASNEGTQYF
TRBV4-1	.	TRBD1	TRBJ1-1	TGCGCCAGCAGCCATCGCCGGGACAGGGACACTGAAGCTTTCTTT	CASSHRRDRDTEAFF
TRBV9	.	.	TRBJ2-2	TGTGCCAGCAGCGTAGACTCGAACACCGGGGAGCTGTTTTTT	CASSVDSNTGELFF
TRBV7-2	.	.	TRBJ2-5	TGTGCCAGCAGCCGCGCTGGGACTTTCCAAGAGACCCAGTACTTC	CASSRAGTFQETQYF
TRBV6-1	.	.	TRBJ1-2	TGTGCCAGCAACCCGGACGGATCCTTCTATGGCTACACCTTC	CASNPDGSFYGYTF
TRBV2	.	.	TRBJ1-6	TGTGCCAGCAGCGCCCGGGTGTCAAATTCACCCCTCCACTTT	CASSARVSNSPLHF
TRBV4-2	.	TRBD2	TRBJ2-1	TGTGCCAGCAGCCAAGTCCTAGCGGGCAATGAGCAGTTCTTC	CASSQVLAGNEQFF
TRBV25-1	.	.	TRBJ1-1	TGTGCCAGCAGTGAGGGGAGGATCCGGGCTTTCTTT	CASSEGRIRAFF
TRBV6-5	.	.	TRBJ2-2	TGTGCCAGCAGTTACTCTCGACTAACCGGGGAGCTGTTTTTT	CASSYSRLTGELFF
TRBV5-1	few	TRBD1	TRBJ2-7	TGCGCCAGCAGCCCCGGGACAGCCTACGAGCAGTACTTC	CASSPGTAYEQYF